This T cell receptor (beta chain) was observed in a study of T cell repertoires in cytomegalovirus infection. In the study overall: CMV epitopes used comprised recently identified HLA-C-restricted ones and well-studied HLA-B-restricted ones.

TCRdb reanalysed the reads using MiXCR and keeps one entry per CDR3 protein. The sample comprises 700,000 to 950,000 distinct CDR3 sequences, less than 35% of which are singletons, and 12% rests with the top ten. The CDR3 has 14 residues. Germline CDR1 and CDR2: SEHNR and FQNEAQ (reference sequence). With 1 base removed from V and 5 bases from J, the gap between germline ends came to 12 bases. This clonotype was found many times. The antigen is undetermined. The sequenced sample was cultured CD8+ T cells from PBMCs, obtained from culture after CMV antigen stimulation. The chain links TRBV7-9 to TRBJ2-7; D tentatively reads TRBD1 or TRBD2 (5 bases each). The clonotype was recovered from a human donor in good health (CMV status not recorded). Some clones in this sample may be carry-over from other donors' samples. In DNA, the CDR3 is TGTGCCAGCAGCTTAGATGGGGGTCTCGACGAGCAGTACGTC. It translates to CASSLDGGLDEQYV.